The T cell receptor beta chain described here comes from a study of neurological immune-mediated disorders. Study details: Multiple sclerosis patients (n of about 34) included approximately 30 with relapsing-remitting and 3 with secondary progressive disease.

CDR3 size: 16 residues. CDR1 KGHDR and CDR2 SFDVKD come from the germline V gene. V dropped 4 bases and J dropped 4 bases, with 16 bases sitting between them. This clonotype showed up many times. As yet, its antigen is unknown. TCRdb re-called the 5' RACE reads with MiXCR, one entry per CDR3 protein. Of approximately 37,000 distinct CDR3 sequences detected, approximately 3% appear once; the ten largest clones hold around 8%. As for time point: longitudinal time-point 1 (baseline). Study-level points and caveats: CDR3 amino acid sequences found in expanded clones were never shared across subjects, suggesting private repertoires in all groups. HTLV-1-associated myelopathy had the most TCR clonal expansion, while multiple sclerosis had the least, a level that fell below healthy controls.

Sequences were obtained from PBMCs. The sequence was collected from a woman aged 60-75 years with multiple sclerosis. The J gene is TRBJ2-1, the V gene TRBV24-1; weak D call: TRBD2 (7 bases). Written as DNA, the CDR3 is TGTGCCACCAGTGACCCTAGGGGGGGGGCTTACAATGAGCAGTTCTTC. This codes for CATSDPRGGAYNEQFF.